In this sample, the clone carrying this T cell receptor beta chain turned up many times. This entry belongs to a study of T-cell reconstitution after alpha-beta-depleted transplantation in children. TCRbeta library preparation incorporated unique molecular identifiers. TCRdb ran MiXCR on the PCR reads and lists one entry per CDR3 protein. The sample has over 550,000 distinct CDR3 sequences, about 11% seen once; the top ten hold about 4%. The CDR3 contains 13 residues. The germline V and J ends were trimmed by 5 bases and 4 bases, with 10 bases remaining between them. Looked up from germline, CDR1 is SEHNR and CDR2 is FQNEAQ (reference sequence).

This receptor was identified in a human donor who donated a stem cell graft to a child with acute myeloid leukemia. J is TRBJ2-3 and V is TRBV7-9; the D is unclear. The sequencing used PBMCs from the stem cell graft donor, collected from the stem cell graft. The CDR3 reads CASSRAGADTQYF. In nucleotides, the CDR3 is TGTGCCAGCAGCCGGGCCGGAGCAGATACGCAGTATTTT.